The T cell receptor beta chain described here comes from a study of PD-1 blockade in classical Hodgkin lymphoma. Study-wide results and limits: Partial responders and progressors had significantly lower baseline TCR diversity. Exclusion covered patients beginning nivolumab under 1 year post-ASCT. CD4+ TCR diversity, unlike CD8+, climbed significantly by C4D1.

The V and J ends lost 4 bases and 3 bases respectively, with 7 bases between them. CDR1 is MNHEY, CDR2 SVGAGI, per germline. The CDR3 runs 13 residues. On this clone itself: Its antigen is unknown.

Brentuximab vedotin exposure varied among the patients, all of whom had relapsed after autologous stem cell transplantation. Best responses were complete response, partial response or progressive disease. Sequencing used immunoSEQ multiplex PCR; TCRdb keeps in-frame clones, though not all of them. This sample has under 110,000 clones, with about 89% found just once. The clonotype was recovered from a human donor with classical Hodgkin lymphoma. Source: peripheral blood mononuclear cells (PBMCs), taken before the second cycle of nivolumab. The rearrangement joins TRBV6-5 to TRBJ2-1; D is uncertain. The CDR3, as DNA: TGTGCCAGCAGTTTCCAAAACTACAATGAGCAGTTCTTC. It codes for CASSFQNYNEQFF.